Shown below are 25 T cell receptor beta chains from a single sample sequenced in a study of cytomegalovirus exposure and HLA in healthy donors (dated by TCRdb to 2016 to 2017). Libraries were prepared through the immunoSEQ multiplex PCR assay. The multiplex PCR relied on a mix of 60 forward primers for TCR Vbeta segments and 13 reverse primers for TCR Jbeta segments. TCRdb limited this immuneACCESS table to in-frame rearrangements with V and J called. A share of clones is missing; checked studies link under half to unresolved V genes, and the rest is unexplained. This sample lists some 110,000 clones; around 66% were detected once. The top ten clones comprise about 8.1% of the sample. The source material was PBMCs. The receptors here all came from a woman between 40 and 55 years old in good health and CMV-seropositive.

The chain uses TRBV7-2 and TRBJ2-7; tentatively, D is TRBD1 or TRBD2 (7 bases each). The CDR3 has 14 residues. CDR1 and CDR2 from the germline V gene are SGHTA and FQGNSA. The V and J ends lost 4 bases and 3 bases respectively, with 13 bases between them. CDR3 protein: CASSSAGQFYEQYF. The CDR3 DNA is TGTGCCAGCAGCTCAGCGGGACAGTTCTACGAGCAGTACTTC. Complete variable domain (other parts from reference TRBV7-2 and TRBJ2-7): GAGVSQSPSNKVTEKGKDVELRCDPISGHTALYWYRQSLGQGLEFLIYFQGNSAPDKSGLPSDRFSAERTGGSVSTLTIQRTQQEDSAVYLCASSSAGQFYEQYFGPGTRLTVT.

This chain uses TRBV12-2 with TRBJ1-1. TRBV12-2 is reported as a pseudogene. CDR3 length: 15 residues. DNA of the CDR3: TGTGCAAGTCGCTTTCACCTTCGGCCGGGGGCTGAAGCTTTCTTT. As protein: CASRFHLRPGAEAFF.

This clone was seen a handful of times. This chain connects TRBV6-1 to TRBJ1-4, with a weak D call TRBD1 (6 bases). This CDR3 spans 15 amino acids. The V and J ends lost 5 bases and 7 bases respectively, with 17 bases between them. Germline loops: CDR1 MNHNS, CDR2 SASEGT. CDR3 residues: CASSRGPQGREKLFF. CDR3 sequence (DNA): TGTGCCAGCAGTAGAGGGCCGCAGGGGCGTGAAAAACTGTTTTTT.

This clone was picked up a small number of times. The V call is TRBV18, the J call TRBJ2-1; no clear D. The V end was cut by 0 bases, the J end by 0 bases, with 9 bases between. The germline V gene encodes CDR1 KGHSH and CDR2 LQKENI. This CDR3 has 16 residues. CDR3 in amino acids: CASSPPSRSSYNEQFF. For the CDR3, the DNA is TGTGCCAGCTCACCACCGTCAAGGAGCTCCTACAATGAGCAGTTCTTC.

The chain links TRBV6-5 to TRBJ2-2, with D uncertain. From germline, CDR1 is MNHEY and CDR2 SVGAGI. V was pared by 4 bases and J by 1 base, with 7 bases between. CDR3 length: 14 residues. The CDR3 nucleotides are TGTGCCAGCAGTTTCCCGGGGAACACCGGGGAGCTGTTTTTT. Translating it yields CASSFPGNTGELFF.

The chain has TRBV19 and TRBJ1-2, with 12 bases lining up with TRBD1. CDR3 size: 15 residues. V was clipped by 3 bases and J by 7 bases; unmatched bases: 6. Germline V gene sequence: CDR1 LNHDA, CDR2 SQIVND (reference sequence). The CDR3 region is CASSIIRDRGLGYTF. CDR3 DNA: TGTGCCAGTAGTATCATCCGGGACAGGGGGCTTGGCTACACCTTC.

This clone was seen a single time. The chain couples TRBV30 to TRBJ1-6; 8 bases fit TRBD1. Germline V gene data show CDR1 as GTSNPN and CDR2 as SVGIG (reference sequence). This CDR3 spans 17 amino acids. The trim removed 4 bases at V and 0 bases at J, leaving 8 bases unmatched. DNA of the CDR3: TGTGCCTGGACTCCTGACAGGGGAATCTCCTATAATTCACCCCTCCACTTT. It is translated as CAWTPDRGISYNSPLHF.

This clone was seen a handful of times. The V call is TRBV29-1, the J call TRBJ1-2, with 9 positions matching TRBD1. Germline CDR1 SQVTM, CDR2 ANQGSEA. The CDR3 loop spans 13 amino acids. Unmatched junction bases numbered 4, after V lost 4 bases and J lost 4 bases. The CDR3, as DNA: TGCAGCGTTGGGACAGGGGAAGGCTATGGCTACACCTTC. Protein: CSVGTGEGYGYTF.

Regarding this clone: The junction departs from germline at one end; a sequencing error may be responsible. The chain couples TRBV18 to TRBJ2-5; the D gene is possibly TRBD1 (6 bases). The germline CDR1 and CDR2 sequences are KGHSH and LQKENI. The CDR3 has 15 amino acids. Here the CDR3 reads CASSPAPQGEETQHF. The CDR3 DNA reads TGTGCCAGCTCACCCGCCCCACAGGGAGAGGAGACCCAGCACTTC.

This clone was seen more than once but under ten times. J is TRBJ2-2 and V is TRBV27; TRBD2 matches 8 bases. The V segment lost 5 bases and the J segment 0 bases; nucleotides outside the gene matches: 11. CDR1 is MNHEY and CDR2 is SMNVEV in the germline V gene (reference sequence). This CDR3 spans 18 amino acids. As DNA, the CDR3 is TGTGCCAGCAGTATAGGACTAGCTGTACATACGAACACCGGGGAGCTGTTTTTT. Translated: CASSIGLAVHTNTGELFF.

This chain joins TRBV6-1 and TRBJ1-1, with 7 bases fitting TRBD1. The CDR3 covers 18 residues. V was clipped by 2 bases and J by 4 bases; unmatched bases: 16. The germline V gene encodes CDR1 MNHNS and CDR2 SASEGT. CDR3 coding DNA: TGTGCCAGCAGTGAACTAGGGGGATCCGGGACAGCGGGCACTGAAGCTTTCTTT. This gives the protein CASSELGGSGTAGTEAFF.

The rearrangement links TRBV2 to TRBJ1-1; D is ambiguous. The germline V and J ends were trimmed by 7 bases and 4 bases, with 13 bases remaining between them. CDR1 and CDR2 (germline): SNHLY, FYNNEI. CDR3 size: 13 residues. CDR3 sequence (DNA): TGTGCCAGCACCGAAAGGGAGGGCACTGAAGCTTTCTTT. Translation: CASTEREGTEAFF.

The chain couples TRBV9 to TRBJ2-7; D remains ambiguous. Trimming took off 0 bases at V and 7 bases at J, with 11 bases between the two ends. The CDR3 loop spans 13 amino acids. Germline values: CDR1 SGDLS, CDR2 YYNGEE. The CDR3 nucleotides read TGTGCCAGCAGCGTAGGCCCAGGTGGTGAGCAGTACTTC. It yields the protein CASSVGPGGEQYF.

The chain links TRBV19 to TRBJ1-6, with TRBD1 identical over 7 bases. Germline V gene sequence: CDR1 LNHDA, CDR2 SQIVND (reference sequence). This CDR3 is built from 15 residues. Trimming took 5 bases from V and 5 from J; bases not matched to a gene: 6. This CDR3 reads CASSLQGPDNSPLHF. CDR3 nucleotide sequence: TGTGCCAGTAGTCTACAGGGGCCCGATAATTCACCCCTCCACTTT.

The V call is TRBV5-1, the J call TRBJ2-5, with D possibly being TRBD1 (6 bases). This CDR3 has 15 residues. V was pared by 0 bases and J by 5 bases, with 14 bases between. The V gene's germline CDR1 is SGHRS and CDR2 YFSETQ. The CDR3 reads CASSLALTGSETQYF. CDR3 bases: TGCGCCAGCAGCTTGGCCTTAACAGGGAGCGAGACCCAGTACTTC.

This clone came up a few times. The rearrangement uses TRBV7-9 and TRBJ2-2; D might be TRBD2 (6 bases). The CDR3 has 15 amino acids. Germline assignment: CDR1 SEHNR and CDR2 FQNEAQ (reference sequence). V was clipped by 4 bases and J by 5 bases, with 14 bases between them. The CDR3 protein is CASSSSGGGTGELFF. For the CDR3, the DNA is TGTGCCAGCAGCTCCTCGGGTGGGGGGACCGGGGAGCTGTTTTTT.

V is TRBV27 and J is TRBJ1-1; D is uncertain. The CDR3 sequence is 14 residues long. V was cut by 4 bases and J by 1 base, with 10 bases left in between. From germline, CDR1 is MNHEY and CDR2 SMNVEV (reference sequence). The CDR3 DNA sequence: TGTGCCAGCAGTTCCGGGATCGGGAACACTGAAGCTTTCTTT. Translating gives CASSSGIGNTEAFF.

In this sample, this clone turned up once. J is TRBJ2-5 and V is TRBV29-1; TRBD1 agrees at 10 bases. Germline CDR1 SQVTM, CDR2 ANQGSEA. This CDR3 has 16 residues. J lost 2 bases, V lost 4 bases, and 10 bases had no gene match. The DNA for the CDR3 is TGCAGCGTTGGACCGGGACAGGGGAGACCGCAAGAGACCCAGTACTTC. Protein sequence: CSVGPGQGRPQETQYF.

V gene TRBV5-1 combines with J gene TRBJ2-3, with 14 nucleotides matching TRBD2. V gave up 3 bases and J gave up 3 bases; unmatched junction bases: 3. The germline gives CDR1 SGHRS, CDR2 YFSETQ. There are 16 residues in the CDR3. CDR3 DNA sequence: TGCGCCAGCAGCTCGGGACTAGCGGGGGCGACAGATACGCAGTATTTT. This encodes CASSSGLAGATDTQYF.

The J gene is TRBJ2-7, the V gene TRBV5-1; TRBD2 matches at 8 bases. Per the germline V gene, CDR1 is SGHRS and CDR2 is YFSETQ. V was pared by 7 bases and J by 5 bases, with 14 bases of the junction left unmatched. The CDR3 totals 15 residues. The chain's CDR3 is CASSLTSESAHEQYF. The CDR3 nucleotides read TGCGCCAGCTCTCTGACTAGCGAGTCGGCCCACGAGCAGTACTTC.

The CDR3 nucleotides are TGTGCCAGCAGCCCCGAGGACAGGGGCCGTGAAGCTTTCTTT. This sequence encodes CASSPEDRGREAFF. J is TRBJ1-1 and V is TRBV6-5; 9 bases line up with TRBD1. This CDR3 contains 14 residues. Trimming at V came to 6 bases and at J to 7 bases, leaving 9 bases not matched to a gene. Per germline, CDR1 MNHEY and CDR2 SVGAGI.

The CDR3 DNA follows: TGCGCCAGCAGTTCCGCGAGGGCGGGAACTAATGAAAAACTGTTTTTT. Its translation is CASSSARAGTNEKLFF. This chain joins TRBV5-1 and TRBJ1-4; D unresolved. The CDR3 totals 16 residues. The germline CDR1 and CDR2 sequences are SGHRS and YFSETQ. Trimming removed 5 bases at V and 1 base at J, with 15 bases between.

The chain is built from TRBV10-1 and TRBJ2-3, with D possibly matching TRBD2 (7 bases). This CDR3 comprises 18 residues. V lost 2 bases to trimming and J lost 5 bases, with 23 bases between them. Germline V gene sequence: CDR1 WNHNN, CDR2 SYGVQD (reference sequence). CDR3 in DNA: TGCGCCAGCAGTGAGCTCCTTGGGGGGGGCGACCCGCGAGATACGCAGTATTTT. Its protein product is CASSELLGGGDPRDTQYF.

The chain employs TRBV2 and TRBJ2-7; TRBD2 is a possible D gene (5 bases). V lost 7 bases and J 1 base, leaving 14 bases between the germline ends. The CDR3 sequence is 14 residues long. Germline V lookup: CDR1 SNHLY, CDR2 FYNNEI. The CDR3 DNA reads TGTGCCAGCACTAGGGAGACAAATTCCTACGAGCAGTACTTC. Encoded protein: CASTRETNSYEQYF.

The chain has TRBV19 and TRBJ2-3, with 9 bases matching TRBD2. V gave up 5 bases and J gave up 5 bases; unmatched junction bases: 11. The germline CDR1 and CDR2 sequences are LNHDA and SQIVND (reference sequence). The CDR3 is 16 amino acids. The CDR3 here is CASSLWAGGLEDTQYF. CDR3 coding DNA: TGTGCCAGTAGTCTATGGGCGGGGGGGCTGGAAGATACGCAGTATTTT.